This TCR beta chain was profiled in a study of blood T cell repertoires in COVID-19. V lost 3 bases and J 2 bases, leaving 22 bases between the germline ends. The CDR3 is 18 amino acids. Germline-derived CDR1 and CDR2 are SNHLY and FYNNEI. Method: immunoSEQ multiplex PCR; TCRdb's copy keeps in-frame clones and lacks some. The sample lists roughly 260,000 clones; around 82% were seen once. The clonotype comes from a woman aged 18-29 years with acute or convalescent COVID-19. The rearrangement links TRBV2 to TRBJ2-5; D not resolved. The source material was peripheral blood. CDR3 nucleotides: TGTGCCAGCAGTGATCTACGGCACGCCGGGTTGAGACAAGAGACCCAGTACTTC. The encoded protein is CASSDLRHAGLRQETQYF.